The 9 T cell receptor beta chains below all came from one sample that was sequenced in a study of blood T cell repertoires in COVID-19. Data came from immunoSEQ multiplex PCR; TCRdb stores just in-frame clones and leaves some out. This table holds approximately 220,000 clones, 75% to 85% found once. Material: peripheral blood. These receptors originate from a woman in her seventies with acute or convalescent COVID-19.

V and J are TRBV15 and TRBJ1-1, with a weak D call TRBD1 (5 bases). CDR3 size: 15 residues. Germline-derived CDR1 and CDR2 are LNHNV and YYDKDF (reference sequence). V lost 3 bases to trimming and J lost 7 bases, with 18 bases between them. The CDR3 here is CATSREGTGTYEAFF. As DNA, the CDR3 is TGTGCCACCAGCAGGGAGGGAACCGGGACCTATGAAGCTTTCTTT.

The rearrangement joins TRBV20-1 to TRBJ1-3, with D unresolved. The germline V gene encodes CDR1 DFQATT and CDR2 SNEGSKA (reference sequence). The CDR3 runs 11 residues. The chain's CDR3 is CGATVRNTIYF. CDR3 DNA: TGCGGAGCCACCGTACGAAACACCATATATTTT.

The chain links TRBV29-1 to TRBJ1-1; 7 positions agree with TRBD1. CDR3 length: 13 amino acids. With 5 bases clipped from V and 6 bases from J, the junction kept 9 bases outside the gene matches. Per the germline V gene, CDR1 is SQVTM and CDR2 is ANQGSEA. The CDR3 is CSVIRGRAAEAFF. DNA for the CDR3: TGCAGCGTTATAAGGGGGCGCGCCGCTGAAGCTTTCTTT.

The chain's CDR3 is CASRDRVSNQPQHF. Here the CDR3 DNA reads TGCGCCAGCAGGGACAGGGTTAGCAATCAGCCCCAGCATTTT. V gene TRBV4-1 combines with J gene TRBJ1-5, with 8 bases fitting TRBD1. The CDR3 sequence is 14 residues long. From germline, CDR1 is MGHRA and CDR2 YSYEKL. Losses at the gene ends were 6 bases for V and 0 bases for J; bases not matched to a gene: 1.

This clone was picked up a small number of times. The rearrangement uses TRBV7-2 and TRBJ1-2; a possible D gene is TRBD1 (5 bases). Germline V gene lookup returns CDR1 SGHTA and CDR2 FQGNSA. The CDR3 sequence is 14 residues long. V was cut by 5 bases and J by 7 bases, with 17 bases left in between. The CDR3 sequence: CASSPPGRGSGYTF. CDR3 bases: TGTGCCAGCAGCCCCCCAGGTAGGGGTAGTGGCTACACCTTC.

Here the CDR3 reads CASSQEARQGNGYTF. The DNA for the CDR3 is TGTGCCAGCAGCCAAGAGGCGAGGCAGGGTAATGGCTACACCTTC. This chain uses TRBV4-2 with TRBJ1-2, with a tentative D call TRBD1 (5 bases). Germline V gene lookup returns CDR1 LGHNA and CDR2 YNFKEQ. The CDR3 consists of 15 residues. V gave up 0 bases and J gave up 6 bases, with 14 bases separating them.

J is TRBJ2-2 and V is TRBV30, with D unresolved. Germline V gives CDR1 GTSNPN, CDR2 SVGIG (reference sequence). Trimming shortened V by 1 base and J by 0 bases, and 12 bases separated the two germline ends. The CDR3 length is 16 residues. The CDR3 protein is CAWSGSLTTNTGELFF. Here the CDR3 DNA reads TGTGCCTGGAGTGGGAGTCTAACCACGAACACCGGGGAGCTGTTTTTT.

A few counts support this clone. CDR3 DNA: TGTGCCAGCAGCCGCGTCCCGGGACAGGGAAGGGATACCAATGAGCAGTTCTTC. Protein sequence: CASSRVPGQGRDTNEQFF. The chain combines TRBV7-2 with TRBJ2-1, with 9 bases identical to TRBD1. After removal of 5 bases from V and 6 bases from J, the junction contained 17 bases not matched to a gene. This CDR3 is built from 18 residues. CDR1 and CDR2 from the germline V gene are SGHTA and FQGNSA.

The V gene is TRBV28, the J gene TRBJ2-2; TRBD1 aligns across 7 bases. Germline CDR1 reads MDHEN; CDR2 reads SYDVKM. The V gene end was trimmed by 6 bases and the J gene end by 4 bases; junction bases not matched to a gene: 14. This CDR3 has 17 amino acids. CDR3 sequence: CASRRPLRDSVTGELFF. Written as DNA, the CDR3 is TGTGCCAGCAGGAGACCCCTCCGGGACAGCGTCACCGGGGAGCTGTTTTTT.